This T cell receptor beta chain was retrieved from a study of molecular identifiers for immune sequencing clone quantification. Study observations and caveats: Naive cells had under 1% of molecules in clones above 20 RNA copies, effectors over 97%.

Researchers sorted naive CD8 T cells as cells that were CD8+CD4-CCR7+CD45RA+. This CDR3 comprises 14 residues. V was clipped by 2 bases and J by 2 bases; unmatched bases: 2. Germline CDR1 and CDR2: SEHNR and FQNEAQ (reference sequence). From the PCR reads, TCRdb called clonotypes with MiXCR, one entry per CDR3 protein. Of about 630,000 distinct CDR3 sequences in the sample, about 25% were seen once. This clonotype was detected many times. Its specificity is unknown. Sequenced input: naive CD8+ T cells from blood, with Jurkat cell RNA spiked in. Subset in this sample: FACS-sorted CD8+CD4-CCR7+CD45RA+ naive T cells. V usage is TRBV7-9 and J usage is TRBJ2-7; 8 bases are shared with TRBD1. The receptor was derived from a human donor in good health. Some libraries in this study had Jurkat cell RNA spiked in. Written as DNA, the CDR3 is TGTGCCAGCAGCTTAATACAGGGGGCCTACGAGCAGTACTTC. It encodes CASSLIQGAYEQYF. Together with reference TRBV7-9 and TRBJ2-7, the CDR3 gives the full variable domain: DTGVSQNPRHKITKRGQNVTFRCDPISEHNRLYWYRQTLGQGPEFLTYFQNEAQLEKSRLLSDRFSAERPKGSFSTLEIQRTEQGDSAMYLCASSLIQGAYEQYFGPGTRLTVT.